A single sample is the source of the 27 T cell receptor beta chains below, sequenced in a study of blood T cell repertoires in COVID-19. The data were produced by immunoSEQ multiplex PCR, yet TCRdb's version contains in-frame clones alone and is incomplete. The sample has 110,000 to 150,000 clones, approximately 90% seen once. Sequencing was performed on peripheral blood. The receptors stem from a woman aged 55-70 years with active COVID-19.

V is TRBV4-1 and J is TRBJ2-3; D ambiguous. Germline-derived CDR1 and CDR2 are MGHRA and YSYEKL. The V gene lost 0 bases and the J gene lost 2 bases, with 15 bases spanning the gap. This CDR3 region has 17 residues. DNA of the CDR3: TGCGCCAGCAGCCAAGATAAAACCCGGTCCACCACAGATACGCAGTATTTT. Translated, it gives CASSQDKTRSTTDTQYF.

This chain joins TRBV6-5 and TRBJ1-1; D not resolved. The CDR3 loop spans 13 amino acids. V lost 8 bases and J lost 4, with 14 bases in between. Germline CDR1 is MNHEY and CDR2 is SVGAGI. The CDR3 sequence is CASSPRAGTEAFF. CDR3 DNA: TGTGCCAGCTCCCCCCGGGCGGGCACTGAAGCTTTCTTT.

The rearrangement links TRBV28 to TRBJ2-5, with 9 bases aligning to TRBD1. CDR1 MDHEN and CDR2 SYDVKM come from the germline V gene. Trimming took 6 bases from V and 5 from J; bases not matched to a gene: 10. The CDR3 extends over 15 amino acids. CDR3 bases: TGTGCCAGCAGCCAAACAAGGACAGGGGAGGAGACCCAGTACTTC. The encoded protein is CASSQTRTGEETQYF.

This chain uses TRBV19 with TRBJ2-5; D is undetermined. V lost 0 bases to trimming and J lost 0 bases, with 5 bases between them. Germline values: CDR1 LNHDA, CDR2 SQIVND (reference sequence). This CDR3 region has 14 residues. Written as DNA, the CDR3 is TGTGCCAGTAGTATAGACGGGTACCAAGAGACCCAGTACTTC. The encoded protein is CASSIDGYQETQYF.

The chain has TRBV11-3 and TRBJ1-6; D ambiguous. V lost 8 bases, J lost 4 bases, and 15 bases lay in between. This CDR3 region has 15 residues. Per the germline V gene, CDR1 is SGHNT and CDR2 is YENEEA. CDR3 protein: CASPGEQLYNSPLHF. CDR3 coding DNA: TGTGCCAGCCCCGGGGAACAGCTTTATAATTCACCCCTCCACTTT.

V usage is TRBV28 and J usage is TRBJ1-3; 7 nucleotides align to TRBD1. CDR3 length equals 15 residues. Trimming at V came to 5 bases and at J to 3 bases, leaving 7 bases not matched to a gene. Germline CDR1 MDHEN, CDR2 SYDVKM. The CDR3 bases are TGTGCCAGCAGTCAAATAGGGGGCGATGGAAACACCATATATTTT. Its protein is CASSQIGGDGNTIYF.

The chain has TRBV5-1 and TRBJ2-2; 9 nucleotides agree with TRBD2. The V gene end was trimmed by 7 bases and the J gene end by 4 bases; junction bases not matched to a gene: 2. Germline-derived CDR1 and CDR2 are SGHRS and YFSETQ. The CDR3 consists of 13 residues. The CDR3 protein is CASPSGITGELFF. The CDR3 bases are TGCGCCAGCCCTAGCGGGATCACCGGGGAGCTGTTTTTT.

In the case of this clone: One end of the junction is discordant with germline, which a read error may explain. The V and J genes are TRBV10-2 and TRBJ2-7, with TRBD1 identical over 8 bases. The germline V gene encodes CDR1 WSHSY and CDR2 SAAADI. This CDR3 comprises 15 residues. CDR3 loop: CASRPRTGYSHEQYF. The CDR3 DNA reads TGCGCCAGCAGACCGAGGACAGGGTACTCCCACGAGCAGTACTTC.

The chain is built from TRBV6-5 and TRBJ1-2; no clear D. Germline V gene sequence: CDR1 MNHEY, CDR2 SVGAGI. V dropped 6 bases and J dropped 5 bases, with 13 bases sitting between them. This CDR3 region has 13 residues. The CDR3 reads CASSQEGRYGYTF. The CDR3 region has the DNA TGTGCCAGCAGCCAAGAGGGTCGTTATGGCTACACCTTC.

The V call is TRBV5-4, the J call TRBJ2-3; 8 bases fit TRBD2. CDR3 length: 17 residues. Trimming cost V 10 bases and J 2 bases; bases outside gene matches: 18. Germline V lookup: CDR1 SGHNT, CDR2 YYREEE (reference sequence). This chain's CDR3 is CAAGRRASGSITDTQYF. The DNA of the CDR3 is TGTGCCGCTGGCCGTCGGGCTAGCGGGTCTATCACAGATACGCAGTATTTT.

The sample holds one count of this clone. The chain is built from TRBV6-2 or TRBV6-3 and TRBJ2-5; 9 bases map to TRBD2. V shed 3 bases and J 1 base; nucleotides not matched to a gene: 9. From germline, CDR1 is MNHEY and CDR2 SVGEGT. The CDR3 is made up of 17 amino acids. The CDR3 region has the DNA TGTGCCAGCAGTTATCCCAGCGGGAGGACCCCCCAAGAGACCCAGTACTTC. Translated, it gives CASSYPSGRTPQETQYF.

The J gene is TRBJ1-5, the V gene TRBV6-2 or TRBV6-3; 9 bases fit TRBD1. The V gene end was trimmed by 6 bases and the J gene end by 0 bases; junction bases not matched to a gene: 21. Germline-derived CDR1 and CDR2 are MNHEY and SVGEGT. The CDR3 sequence is 21 residues long. The CDR3 reads CASSQDPGQGGSIYSNQPQHF. CDR3 sequence (DNA): TGTGCCAGCAGCCAAGATCCGGGACAGGGAGGATCAATATATAGCAATCAGCCCCAGCATTTT.

V gene TRBV14 combines with J gene TRBJ1-1, with a tentative D call TRBD1 (5 bases). The germline gives CDR1 SGHDN, CDR2 FVKESK. The CDR3 runs to 13 residues. Trimming stripped 4 bases from V and 6 bases from J, with 12 bases between. CDR3 in amino acids: CASSRQLTAEAFF. The DNA for the CDR3 is TGTGCCAGCAGCCGACAGTTGACGGCTGAAGCTTTCTTT.

This chain uses TRBV6-4 with TRBJ2-3; TRBD1 matches 10 bases. Germline V gene data show CDR1 as MRHNA and CDR2 as SNTAGT. The CDR3 contains 20 residues. Losses at the gene ends were 7 bases for V and 2 bases for J; bases not matched to a gene: 21. This CDR3 is CASIYQDRGPLEVITDTQYF. In DNA, the CDR3 is TGTGCCAGCATCTATCAAGACAGGGGGCCCCTCGAGGTAATCACAGATACGCAGTATTTT.

The genes are TRBV28 and TRBJ2-7; the D is unclear. The germline CDR1 and CDR2 sequences are MDHEN and SYDVKM. V dropped 6 bases and J dropped 0 bases, with 12 bases sitting between them. The CDR3 covers 14 residues. The CDR3 protein is CASRIGGSSYEQYF. The CDR3 region has the DNA TGTGCCAGCAGGATAGGCGGCAGCTCCTACGAGCAGTACTTC.

The chain links TRBV9 to TRBJ2-1, with 12 bases identical to TRBD2. The CDR3 runs 16 residues. Unmatched junction bases numbered 10, after V lost 4 bases and J lost 8 bases. CDR1 and CDR2 from the germline V gene are SGDLS and YYNGEE. The CDR3 loop reads CASSPGLAGPLDEQFF. DNA of the CDR3: TGTGCCAGCAGCCCTGGACTAGCGGGGCCCTTAGATGAGCAGTTCTTC.

This clone was seen just once. The chain is built from TRBV7-8 and TRBJ2-7, with 9 bases fitting TRBD2. This CDR3 is built from 14 residues. The V gene end was trimmed by 5 bases and the J gene end by 5 bases; junction bases not matched to a gene: 7. Germline CDR1 SGHVS, CDR2 FQNEAQ. CDR3 in amino acids: CASSHSGSAHEQYF. DNA of the CDR3: TGTGCCAGCAGCCATAGCGGGAGCGCCCACGAGCAGTACTTC.

In this sample, this clone turned up once. The rearrangement uses TRBV28 and TRBJ2-7; 8 bases are shared with TRBD1. In germline, CDR1 is MDHEN, CDR2 SYDVKM. J gave up 3 bases and V 3 bases, and 10 bases lay outside the gene matches. The CDR3 is 16 residues long. The CDR3 region has the DNA TGTGCCAGCAGTTTGGGGACAGGACCCAGAATCTACGAGCAGTACTTC. Translated, it gives CASSLGTGPRIYEQYF.

This clone was picked up one time. This rearrangement joins TRBV10-3 to TRBJ1-2; TRBD1 aligns across 9 bases. There are 18 residues in the CDR3. From germline, CDR1 is ENHRY and CDR2 SYGVKD. Losses at the gene ends were 2 bases for V and 7 bases for J; bases not matched to a gene: 17. The CDR3 coding sequence is TGTGCCATCAGTGAGACTCAATTCCTCGGGACAGGGCAGTCTGGCTACACCTTC. Encoded protein: CAISETQFLGTGQSGYTF.

This chain connects TRBV29-1 to TRBJ2-1, with 7 positions matching TRBD2. The trim removed 5 bases at V and 7 bases at J, leaving 8 bases unmatched. The CDR3 length is 13 residues. Germline V gene data show CDR1 as SQVTM and CDR2 as ANQGSEA. The DNA for the CDR3 is TGCAGCGTTCGGCGGGAGAAGGATAATGAGCAGTTCTTC. Its translation is CSVRREKDNEQFF.

The chain uses TRBV7-2 and TRBJ2-7; 11 bases fit TRBD2. CDR3 length: 15 amino acids. Germline loops: CDR1 SGHTA, CDR2 FQGNSA. Trimming at V came to 8 bases and at J to 1 base, leaving 7 bases not matched to a gene. The CDR3 sequence: CASSSRLAGSYEQYF. The CDR3 DNA follows: TGTGCCAGCTCCTCCCGACTAGCGGGGTCCTACGAGCAGTACTTC. Full variable domain (rest looked up from reference TRBV7-2 and TRBJ2-7): GAGVSQSPSNKVTEKGKDVELRCDPISGHTALYWYRQSLGQGLEFLIYFQGNSAPDKSGLPSDRFSAERTGGSVSTLTIQRTQQEDSAVYLCASSSRLAGSYEQYFGPGTRLTVT.

This chain joins TRBV4-3 and TRBJ2-3; no clear D. V was trimmed by 0 bases and J by 4 bases, leaving 17 bases between them. The CDR3 totals 17 residues. Germline loops: CDR1 LGHNA, CDR2 YSLEER. The CDR3 nucleotides are TGCGCCAGCAGCCAAGAAGAGGTCTGGCTTTATGCAGATACGCAGTATTTT. This codes for CASSQEEVWLYADTQYF.

This rearrangement joins TRBV3-1 (or the pseudogene TRBV3-2) to TRBJ2-1; 8 bases fit TRBD2. Unmatched junction bases numbered 14, after V lost 5 bases and J lost 5 bases. Germline-derived CDR1 and CDR2 are LGHDT and YNNKEL (reference sequence). CDR3 length: 17 residues. CDR3 region: CASSSGGTGTRNNEQFF. CDR3 in DNA: TGTGCCAGCAGCAGTGGAGGGACCGGGACTAGAAACAATGAGCAGTTCTTC.

The chain couples TRBV4-1 to TRBJ1-5; D gene ambiguous. Per the germline V gene, CDR1 is MGHRA and CDR2 is YSYEKL. V lost 4 bases and J lost 3, with 10 bases in between. This CDR3 is 14 amino acids long. CDR3: CASSPLLANQPQHF. The CDR3 coding sequence is TGCGCCAGCAGCCCACTATTGGCCAATCAGCCCCAGCATTTT.

The chain uses TRBV5-4 and TRBJ2-7, with D perhaps matching TRBD2 (5 bases). This CDR3 comprises 14 residues. V lost 1 base and J 10 bases, leaving 18 bases between the germline ends. Germline V gives CDR1 SGHNT, CDR2 YYREEE (reference sequence). The CDR3 region has the DNA TGTGCCAGCAGCTTGTTGGGTAGCGCAAGATTTCAGTACTTC. Translated: CASSLLGSARFQYF. Full variable domain (remainder filled in from reference TRBV5-4 and TRBJ2-7): ETGVTQSPTHLIKTRGQQVTLRCSSQSGHNTVSWYQQALGQGPQFIFQYYREEENGRGNFPPRFSGLQFPNYSSELNVNALELDDSALYLCASSLLGSARFQYFGPGTRLTVT.

The V call is TRBV28, the J call TRBJ2-2; D perhaps matches TRBD1 (6 bases). CDR1 is MDHEN and CDR2 is SYDVKM in the germline V gene. The V gene lost 3 bases and the J gene lost 6 bases, with 14 bases spanning the gap. CDR3 length: 15 amino acids. This CDR3 reads CASSFFNRVAGELFF. As DNA, the CDR3 is TGTGCCAGCAGTTTTTTCAACAGGGTGGCCGGGGAGCTGTTTTTT. Drawing the rest from reference TRBV28 and TRBJ2-2, the complete variable domain is DVKVTQSSRYLVKRTGEKVFLECVQDMDHENMFWYRQDPGLGLRLIYFSYDVKMKEKGDIPEGYSVSREKKERFSLILESASTNQTSMYLCASSFFNRVAGELFFGEGSRLTVL.

This chain uses TRBV30 with TRBJ2-6; D gene ambiguous. Germline CDR1 GTSNPN, CDR2 SVGIG (reference sequence). Between the trimmed V and J ends, which lost 3 bases and 0 bases, there was a span of 9 bases. The CDR3 has 15 residues. The CDR3 nucleotides read TGTGCCTGGAGCCCCCCGGGCTCTGGGGCCAACGTCCTGACTTTC. Translated: CAWSPPGSGANVLTF.